The T cell receptor beta chain under discussion was sequenced for a study of T-cell memory formation after mild COVID-19. TCR alpha and TCR beta cDNA libraries with sample barcodes and UMIs came from 5'RACE using constant-segment primers. TCRdb passed the 5' RACE reads through MiXCR, listing each CDR3 protein once. The sample shows 350,000 to 450,000 distinct CDR3 sequences, roughly 24% of them seen only once. Germline V gene lookup returns CDR1 KGHDR and CDR2 SFDVKD. The CDR3 is 17 amino acids. With 5 bases clipped from V and 0 bases from J, the junction kept 8 bases outside the gene matches. At least ten counts were recorded for this clonotype. Antigen unknown. Regarding the study as a whole: Clones contracting over day 15 to 85 were CD4/CD8 balanced, with later expanders leaning CD4+.

The TCR originated in an adult woman who had mild COVID-19 (a few samples of this study predate the infection). Cell type and time point are not known. The V call is TRBV24-1, the J call TRBJ2-1; TRBD1 matches 8 bases. The sample taken for sequencing was PBMCs or a T cell subset sorted from them (not recorded which). CDR3 nucleotides: TGTGCCACCAGTGGCCCTGACAGGGGTAGCTCCTACAATGAGCAGTTCTTC. Encoded protein: CATSGPDRGSSYNEQFF.